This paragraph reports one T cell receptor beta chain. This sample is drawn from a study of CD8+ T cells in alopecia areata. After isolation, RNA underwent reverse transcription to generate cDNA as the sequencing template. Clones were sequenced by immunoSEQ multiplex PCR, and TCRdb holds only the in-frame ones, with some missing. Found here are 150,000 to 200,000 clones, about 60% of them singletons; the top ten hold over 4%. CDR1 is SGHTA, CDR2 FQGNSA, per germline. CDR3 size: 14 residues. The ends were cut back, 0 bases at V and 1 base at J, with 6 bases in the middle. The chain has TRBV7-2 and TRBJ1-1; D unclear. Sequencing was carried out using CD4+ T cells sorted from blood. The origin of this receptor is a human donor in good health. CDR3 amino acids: CASSLAARNTEAFF. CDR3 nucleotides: TGTGCCAGCAGCTTAGCCGCGAGGAACACTGAAGCTTTCTTT. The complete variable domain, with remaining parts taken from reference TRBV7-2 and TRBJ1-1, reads GAGVSQSPSNKVTEKGKDVELRCDPISGHTALYWYRQSLGQGLEFLIYFQGNSAPDKSGLPSDRFSAERTGGSVSTLTIQRTQQEDSAVYLCASSLAARNTEAFFGQGTRLTVV.